This T cell receptor beta chain was identified in a study of blood T cell repertoires in COVID-19. The CDR3 extends over 14 amino acids. Germline assignment: CDR1 MDHEN and CDR2 SYDVKM. Trimming took 2 bases from V and 7 from J, leaving 14 bases between them. The authors' processing: Amplification with reference gene primers provided the estimates of nucleated cell counts. Data came from immunoSEQ multiplex PCR; TCRdb stores just in-frame clones and leaves some out. The DNA gave D and trimming, while V, J and clone size come from that table. This table has hundreds of thousands of clones, 75% to 85% appearing once.

The genes are TRBV28 and TRBJ2-5; maybe TRBD2 (6 bases). The source of this sequence is a woman of 80 years or more with COVID-19, enrolled during active disease. The sample taken for sequencing was peripheral blood. The CDR3 DNA is TGTGCCAGCAGTTTAGTTCCTAGGGGAGGGACCCAGTACTTC. Translated: CASSLVPRGGTQYF.